These 25 T cell receptor beta chains were all obtained from the same sample, sequenced in a study of OX40 agonist ivuxolimab in advanced cancers. This table comes from immunoSEQ multiplex PCR, and its TCRdb copy is limited to in-frame clones, with some not included. In the table there are roughly 92,000 clones, about 90% of which are singletons. Sample: CD4+ or CD8+ T cells sorted from blood, taken in a trial of the OX40 agonist ivuxolimab. Source of these receptors: an adult with an advanced solid tumor such as melanoma, head and neck, liver or kidney cancer.

The chain is built from TRBV21-1 and TRBJ2-3; the D segment call TRBD2 is taken from the table without a DNA check. TRBV21-1 is a pseudogene locus. The CDR3 totals 20 residues. Here the CDR3 DNA reads TGTGCCAGCCCTGCAAGGGCTCCGGGACTAGCCGTACAAAGCACAGATACGCAGTATTTT. Its protein is CASPARAPGLAVQSTDTQYF.

The chain links TRBV11-1 to TRBJ1-2; D gene ambiguous. The CDR3 runs 13 residues. The V and J ends lost 4 bases and 7 bases respectively, with 13 bases between them. Germline V gives CDR1 SGHAT, CDR2 FQDESV (reference sequence). For the CDR3, the DNA is TGTGCCAGCAGCTCCGTGCCACGGGGTGGCTACACCTTC. It encodes CASSSVPRGGYTF.

The gene calls are TRBV28 and TRBJ2-5, with 7 nucleotides matching TRBD1. V lost 2 bases and J lost 5; bases outside the gene matches: 8. CDR3 size: 15 residues. Per the germline V gene, CDR1 is MDHEN and CDR2 is SYDVKM. This CDR3 is CASSLTPTGRETQYF. The CDR3 DNA reads as TGTGCCAGCAGTTTAACCCCGACAGGGCGGGAGACCCAGTACTTC.

The chain recombines TRBV6-5 with TRBJ2-7, with D perhaps matching TRBD1 (5 bases). Trimming pared 11 bases from V and 2 bases from J, leaving 10 bases between. The germline V gene has CDR1 MNHEY and CDR2 SVGAGI. This CDR3 contains 11 residues. The CDR3 nucleotides are TGTGCCGCGACAGATGCCTACGAGCAGTACTTC. Translating it yields CAATDAYEQYF.

V usage is TRBV11-2 and J usage is TRBJ2-2; 7 bases are shared with TRBD2. CDR3 length: 14 residues. Per the germline V gene, CDR1 is SGHAT and CDR2 is FQNNGV. V dropped 4 bases and J dropped 9; count of bases not matched to a gene: 8. The CDR3 DNA sequence: TGTGCCAGCAGCTCGTCCGGGGGGTCTAGGGAGCTGTTTTTT. Translating it yields CASSSSGGSRELFF. The full variable domain, completed using reference TRBV11-2 and TRBJ2-2, is EAGVAQSPRYKIIEKRQSVAFWCNPISGHATLYWYQQILGQGPKLLIQFQNNGVVDDSQLPKDRFSAERLKGVDSTLKIQPAKLEDSAVYLCASSSSGGSRELFFGEGSRLTVL.

V and J are TRBV5-1 and TRBJ2-7; 9 positions agree with TRBD2. The CDR3 runs 14 residues. Germline CDR1 is SGHRS and CDR2 is YFSETQ. V shed 0 bases and J 6 bases; nucleotides not matched to a gene: 4. The CDR3 DNA is TGCGCCAGCAGCTTGGGCGGGAGGGCCGTCGAGCAGTACTTC. Its translation: CASSLGGRAVEQYF.

The gene calls are TRBV5-8 and TRBJ2-7; D may correspond to TRBD1 or TRBD2 (5 bases each). CDR1 is SGHTS, CDR2 YDEGEE, per germline. The CDR3 has 14 amino acids. The V end was cut by 5 bases, the J end by 3 bases, with 15 bases between. CDR3 sequence: CASRLVGEFYEQYF. CDR3 nucleotides: TGTGCCAGCAGACTTGTGGGGGAATTCTACGAGCAGTACTTC. Complete variable domain (other parts from reference TRBV5-8 and TRBJ2-7): EAGVTQSPTHLIKTRGQQATLRCSPISGHTSVYWYQQALGLGLQFLLWYDEGEERNRGNFPPRFSGRQFPNYSSELNVNALELEDSALYLCASRLVGEFYEQYFGPGTRLTVT.

The chain carries TRBV7-3 and TRBJ2-7; TRBD2 agrees at 7 bases. Germline V gene sequence: CDR1 SGHTA, CDR2 FQGTGA. Germline trimming cut 4 bases from V and 5 bases from J; bases unmatched to any gene: 5. This CDR3 has 13 amino acids. The CDR3 DNA reads as TGTGCCAGCAGCTCGGGGAGCGGGAACGAGCAGTACTTC. Protein product: CASSSGSGNEQYF.

This sequence joins TRBV7-9 and TRBJ1-1, with 7 bases lining up with TRBD1. The germline V gene has CDR1 SEHNR and CDR2 FQNEAQ (reference sequence). V was pared by 1 base and J by 5 bases, with 7 bases of the junction left unmatched. There are 15 residues in the CDR3. CDR3 sequence (DNA): TGTGCCAGCAGCTTAGAGAAGGGGGCGTTTACTGAAGCTTTCTTT. Translating gives CASSLEKGAFTEAFF.

The chain uses TRBV9 and TRBJ2-1, with D possibly matching TRBD1 (6 bases). Germline CDR1 and CDR2: SGDLS and YYNGEE. This CDR3 is built from 15 residues. Deletions cut 0 bases from V and 9 bases from J, with 16 bases between. Here the CDR3 DNA reads TGTGCCAGCAGCGTAGGGGGACAACTAGTTCCTGAGCAGTTCTTC. Its protein is CASSVGGQLVPEQFF.

In DNA, the CDR3 is TGTGCCAGCAGCGCACTAAGCCCAGACGCAGAGACCCAGTACTTC. As protein: CASSALSPDAETQYF. This rearrangement joins TRBV7-9 to TRBJ2-5; D unclear. This CDR3 is 15 amino acids long. The germline gives CDR1 SEHNR, CDR2 FQNEAQ (reference sequence). V shed 5 bases and J shed 4 bases, with 17 bases lying between them.

The V gene is TRBV10-1, the J gene TRBJ2-1, with 12 bases fitting TRBD2. CDR3 length: 16 residues. The germline V gene encodes CDR1 WNHNN and CDR2 SYGVQD (reference sequence). V shed 0 bases and J 8 bases; nucleotides not matched to a gene: 5. The CDR3 coding sequence is TGCGCCAGCAGTGAGTCTCTACTAGCGGGAGGACATGAGCAGTTCTTC. Translating gives CASSESLLAGGHEQFF.

V usage is TRBV7-9 and J usage is TRBJ1-1; tentative D call: TRBD1 (6 bases). The CDR3 totals 14 residues. From germline, CDR1 is SEHNR and CDR2 FQNEAQ (reference sequence). The germline V and J ends were trimmed by 5 bases and 4 bases, with 14 bases remaining between them. CDR3 in amino acids: CASSATGRGTEAFF. The CDR3 DNA is TGTGCCAGCAGCGCCACAGGGAGGGGCACTGAAGCTTTCTTT.

This clone was seen once. This rearrangement joins TRBV6-5 to TRBJ1-1; the D gene is possibly TRBD1 (5 bases). The CDR3 loop spans 13 amino acids. CDR1 is MNHEY, CDR2 SVGAGI, per germline. With 6 bases removed from V and 3 bases from J, the gap between germline ends came to 11 bases. CDR3 in DNA: TGTGCCAGCAGACGGGGGTTTGACACTGAAGCTTTCTTT. Its protein is CASRRGFDTEAFF.

The chain has TRBV6-6 and TRBJ1-1; possibly TRBD1 for D (6 bases). Trimming stripped 2 bases from V and 0 bases from J, with 10 bases between. Germline V gene data show CDR1 as MNHNY and CDR2 as SVGAGI (reference sequence). The CDR3 totals 15 residues. The DNA of the CDR3 is TGTGCCAGCAGTTACGGGGGCTTAATGAACACTGAAGCTTTCTTT. As protein: CASSYGGLMNTEAFF.

The CDR3 DNA is TGTGCCATTTCCCGGGGGGCCGTCTACGAGCAGTACTTC. It translates to CAISRGAVYEQYF. V gene TRBV28 combines with J gene TRBJ2-7; D perhaps matches TRBD2 (7 bases). This CDR3 spans 13 amino acids. CDR1 is MDHEN and CDR2 is SYDVKM in the germline V gene. The V end lost 10 bases, the J end lost 3 bases, and 16 bases lay between the germline ends.

This chain connects TRBV7-2 to TRBJ1-1; D perhaps matches TRBD1 (5 bases). The CDR3 consists of 14 residues. Germline V CDR1 and CDR2: SGHTA, FQGNSA. The germline V and J ends were trimmed by 3 bases and 5 bases, with 13 bases remaining between them. DNA for the CDR3: TGTGCCAGCAGCTTTTCGGGGCTGGGGACTGAAGCTTTCTTT. It yields the protein CASSFSGLGTEAFF.

This chain uses TRBV4-1 with TRBJ2-7, with D perhaps being TRBD1 or TRBD2 (5 bases each). From germline, CDR1 is MGHRA and CDR2 YSYEKL. The CDR3 contains 16 residues. Trimming cost V 3 bases and J 7 bases, with 22 bases left between them. The DNA for the CDR3 is TGCGCCAGCAGCCACCTCCGGGACGGAGGTATTTTTGAGCAGTACTTC. Amino acid sequence: CASSHLRDGGIFEQYF.

The chain has TRBV18 and TRBJ1-1; possible D gene TRBD1, 6 bases. The CDR3 is made up of 15 amino acids. Trimming removed 3 bases from V and 4 bases from J, with 15 bases in between. Per the germline V gene, CDR1 is KGHSH and CDR2 is LQKENI. The CDR3 protein is CASSPQRGGSTEAFF. CDR3 sequence (DNA): TGTGCCAGCTCACCTCAACGGGGGGGCTCCACTGAAGCTTTCTTT.

The J gene is TRBJ1-2, the V gene TRBV6-5; no definite D call. Trimming left V 2 bases short and J 7 bases short, with 17 bases between. Germline V gene lookup returns CDR1 MNHEY and CDR2 SVGAGI. The CDR3 contains 15 residues. The CDR3: CASSYMSGEGFGYTF. The CDR3 DNA sequence: TGTGCCAGCAGTTACATGTCGGGAGAAGGGTTTGGCTACACCTTC.

J is TRBJ2-5 and V is TRBV10-3, with TRBD1 matching over 8 bases. The closer fit of TRBJ2-7 to the DNA end suggests the J call may be wrong. From germline, CDR1 is ENHRY and CDR2 SYGVKD. The CDR3 is made up of 11 amino acids. The CDR3 spells CAGGTGYEQYF. In DNA, the CDR3 is TGTGCCGGAGGGACAGGCTACGAGCAGTACTTC.

The chain joins TRBV6-5 to TRBJ2-3, with D perhaps assigned TRBD1 or TRBD2 (5 bases each). The CDR3 totals 15 residues. Deletions cut 7 bases from V and 0 bases from J, with 14 bases between. Germline V gene sequence: CDR1 MNHEY, CDR2 SVGAGI. The CDR3 DNA follows: TGTGCCAGCACCGACGGGGCCTATAGCACAGATACGCAGTATTTT. Translation gives CASTDGAYSTDTQYF.

The chain couples TRBV5-1 to TRBJ1-1, with no clear D. This CDR3 region has 14 residues. Trimming pared 0 bases from V and 0 bases from J, leaving 6 bases between. Germline V gives CDR1 SGHRS, CDR2 YFSETQ. The chain's CDR3 is CASSLEVLNTEAFF. The DNA of the CDR3 is TGCGCCAGCAGCTTGGAAGTACTGAACACTGAAGCTTTCTTT.

The J gene is TRBJ2-7, the V gene TRBV28; 9 bases match TRBD1. Germline loops: CDR1 MDHEN, CDR2 SYDVKM. The CDR3 loop spans 14 amino acids. J lost 3 bases, V lost 6 bases, and 6 bases had no gene match. CDR3 amino acids: CASSHRGLSYEQYF. The DNA for the CDR3 is TGTGCCAGCAGCCACAGGGGGCTCAGCTACGAGCAGTACTTC.

The CDR3 reads CASSLKGSYPYEQYF. CDR3 bases: TGTGCCAGCAGTTTAAAAGGGTCGTACCCTTACGAGCAGTACTTC. This chain uses TRBV27 with TRBJ2-7; D is uncertain. This CDR3 contains 15 residues. Trimming left V 2 bases short and J 4 bases short, with 15 bases between. Germline V gene sequence: CDR1 MNHEY, CDR2 SMNVEV (reference sequence).